Listed below are T cell receptor beta chains from one sample, sequenced in a study of shared clonotypes between healthy human individuals. Sequencing was performed with immunoSEQ multiplex PCR; in TCRdb, only in-frame clones are kept and a portion is missing. The table records around 600,000 clones, roughly 95% of them present only once. The sequenced material came from naive CD8+ T cells sorted from blood. These receptors were collected from a woman under 40 in good health. Both conserved end residues are part of each CDR3. The order of the fields is V gene, clone size, D gene, J gene, CDR3 DNA, CDR3 protein. D genes are given only for firm matches. Some rows have no size entry. The others give once, few or many, or a class for an expanded clone.

TRBV4-2	NA	TRBD1	TRBJ1-1	TGTGCCAGCAGCCAAGAGGGACAGGGGGTCGCGACTGAAGCTTTCTTT	CASSQEGQGVATEAFF
TRBV27	NA	NA	TRBJ2-7	TGTGCCAGCAGTTTTTCAGGGTCCCCCAACTACGAGCAGTACTTC	CASSFSGSPNYEQYF
TRBV5-5	NA	NA	TRBJ1-1	TGTGCCAGCAGCTCCGAGGCGGGTCTGAGCACTGAAGCTTTCTTT	CASSSEAGLSTEAFF
TRBV27	NA	TRBD2	TRBJ2-3	TGTGCCAGCAGTTTACTAGCGGGATATGAGGATACGCAGTATTTT	CASSLLAGYEDTQYF
TRBV11-2	NA	NA	TRBJ2-3	TGTGCCAGCAGCCTGGGACCTTACACAGATACGCAGTATTTT	CASSLGPYTDTQYF
TRBV29-1	NA	TRBD2	TRBJ2-1	TGCAGCGTTTCCGGACTAGCGGGTGGGTCCTACAATGAGCAGTTCTTC	CSVSGLAGGSYNEQFF
TRBV4-2	once	TRBD2	TRBJ2-2	TGTGCCAGCAGCCAAGAAGGGAGGGACGGGGAGCTGTTTTTT	CASSQEGRDGELFF
TRBV7-2	once	NA	TRBJ2-7	TGTGCCAGCAGCTTAGAACCTGGGCACGAGCAGTACTTC	CASSLEPGHEQYF
TRBV11-2	NA	TRBD1	TRBJ1-2	TGTGCCAGCAGCTTAGACAGGGGGCAATATGGCTACACCTTC	CASSLDRGQYGYTF
TRBV2	NA	NA	TRBJ2-7	TGTGCCAGCAGTGCCCTGCTAGCTTTCAACGAGCAGTACTTC	CASSALLAFNEQYF
TRBV19	NA	TRBD2	TRBJ2-7	TGTGCCAGTAGTCCTAGCGGGATGGTGTACGAGCAGTACTTC	CASSPSGMVYEQYF
TRBV4-1	NA	NA	TRBJ1-4	TGCGCCAGCAGCCAAGAGATAAGTCGGCCAGGGAATGAAAAACTGTTTTTT	CASSQEISRPGNEKLFF
TRBV7-9	NA	TRBD1	TRBJ2-3	TGTGCCAGCAGCTCCCCGGACAGGGGTGAGACAGATACGCAGTATTTT	CASSSPDRGETDTQYF
TRBV5-1	NA	NA	TRBJ2-6	TGCGCCAGCAGCTTGACCGCCTTCTCTGGGGCCAACGTCCTGACTTTC	CASSLTAFSGANVLTF
TRBV2	NA	NA	TRBJ2-7	TGTGCCAGCAGTGAAGTCAGCTACGAGCAGTACTTC	CASSEVSYEQYF
TRBV5-1	NA	NA	TRBJ1-2	TGCGCCAGCAGCCTGGGCCGGGACACGGCATTTTCTAACTATGGCTACACCTTC	CASSLGRDTAFSNYGYTF
TRBV2	NA	NA	TRBJ1-1	TGTGCCAGCAGGGCCCAGCGCACTGAAGCTTTCTTT	CASRAQRTEAFF
TRBV5-1	NA	NA	TRBJ2-1	TGCGCCAGCAGCTTGGATTGGGGGCGCAATGAGCAGTTCTTC	CASSLDWGRNEQFF
TRBV5-4	NA	TRBD1	TRBJ1-2	TGTGCCAGCAGCCAACCCGGGACAGGGGATGGCTACACCTTC	CASSQPGTGDGYTF
TRBV5-8	NA	TRBD1	TRBJ2-7	TGTGCCAGCAGCTTGTGGCAGGGGGCTTACGAGCAGTACTTC	CASSLWQGAYEQYF
TRBV11-2	NA	NA	TRBJ2-7	TGTGCCAGCAGCTTGGCCGTGCCTGCCTACGAGCAGTACTTC	CASSLAVPAYEQYF
TRBV11-2	NA	NA	TRBJ2-7	TGTGCCAGCAGCTTATACACGTCCTACGAGCAGTACTTC	CASSLYTSYEQYF
TRBV14	NA	TRBD1	TRBJ2-1	TGTGCCAGCAGCCAAGATACCCGGGACAGGGACTACAATGAGCAGTTCTTC	CASSQDTRDRDYNEQFF
TRBV11-3	NA	NA	TRBJ2-2	TGTGCCAGCAGCTTAGCTGACAGATCGAACACCGGGGAGCTGTTTTTT	CASSLADRSNTGELFF
TRBV7-2	NA	NA	TRBJ2-2	TGTGCCAGCAGTTTAGGAACCGGGGAGCTGTTTTTT	CASSLGTGELFF
TRBV13	NA	TRBD1	TRBJ1-1	TGTGCCAGCAGCCCATGGTCAGGGGGTGGAACTGAAGCTTTCTTT	CASSPWSGGGTEAFF
TRBV11-1	NA	TRBD2	TRBJ2-1	TGTGCCAGCAGCCTGACTAGCGATGAGCAGTTCTTC	CASSLTSDEQFF
TRBV30	NA	TRBD1	TRBJ1-2	TGTGCCTGGACCGGGACAGGGGTAGGTGGCTACACCTTC	CAWTGTGVGGYTF
TRBV7-2	NA	NA	TRBJ2-7	TGTGCCAGCAGGGGGCTGCCCTCCTACGAGCAGTACTTC	CASRGLPSYEQYF
TRBV7-8	once	NA	TRBJ2-7	TGTGCCAGCAGCTGGAAGGGCTACGAGCAGTACTTC	CASSWKGYEQYF
TRBV7-8	NA	TRBD1	TRBJ1-1	TGTGCCAGCAGCTTAGAGGGGACAGGGGGCGGCGTGAACACTGAAGCTTTCTTT	CASSLEGTGGGVNTEAFF
TRBV2	NA	NA	TRBJ1-2	TGTGCCAGCAGAGGGGTAGCGGGGGCGAACTATGGCTACACCTTC	CASRGVAGANYGYTF
TRBV30	NA	NA	TRBJ2-3	TGTGCCCATAGCGTCCTAGAAGCAGATACGCAGTATTTT	CAHSVLEADTQYF
TRBV28	NA	NA	TRBJ1-1	TGTGCCAGCAGTTTATTTTCAGGGAACACTGAAGCTTTCTTT	CASSLFSGNTEAFF
TRBV19	NA	NA	TRBJ2-1	TGTGCCAGTAGCCTTCAGCCGGGAGCGGCCTACAATGAGCAGTTCTTC	CASSLQPGAAYNEQFF
TRBV11-2	once	NA	TRBJ2-6	TGTGCCAGCAGCCCTACGGGGATCTCTTTTCGGGCCAACGTCCTGACTTTC	CASSPTGISFRANVLTF
TRBV27	once	TRBD2	TRBJ2-1	TGTGCCAGCGCCTTAAGAGCCGGGACTAACTACAATGAGCAGTTCTTC	CASALRAGTNYNEQFF
TRBV25-1	NA	NA	TRBJ1-4	TGTGCCAGCAGTGAGGGATATGAAAAACTGTTTTTT	CASSEGYEKLFF
TRBV15	NA	NA	TRBJ2-7	TGTGCCACCAGCGACGGGAGGGGGCTCCCATCATCTTACGAGCAGTACTTC	CATSDGRGLPSSYEQYF
TRBV4-1	NA	NA	TRBJ1-6	TGCGCCAGCAGCCAAAAAGAGGTCAGCCTAGATTCACCCCTCCACTTT	CASSQKEVSLDSPLHF
TRBV13	NA	NA	TRBJ1-4	TGTGCCAGCAGCCTCAGGGATGCAACTAATGAAAAACTGTTTTTT	CASSLRDATNEKLFF
TRBV4-1	once	NA	TRBJ2-7	TGCGCCAGCAGCCAAGGAAACGAGCAGTACTTC	CASSQGNEQYF
TRBV27	NA	NA	TRBJ1-5	TGTGCCAGCAGTTTACGAGCAGCAAATCAGCCCCAGCATTTT	CASSLRAANQPQHF
TRBV13	NA	NA	TRBJ1-2	TGTGCCAGCAGCTTTACAGCAACTAACTATGGCTACACCTTC	CASSFTATNYGYTF
TRBV10-3	NA	TRBD1	TRBJ2-5	TGTGCCATCAGCGGGACAGGGGTCGTGGGGACCCAGTACTTC	CAISGTGVVGTQYF
TRBV7-9	NA	NA	TRBJ2-1	TGTGCCAGCAGCCCCCCTGACCATTCCTACAATGAGCAGTTCTTC	CASSPPDHSYNEQFF
TRBV2	NA	NA	TRBJ1-5	TGTGCCAGCAGTGAAGCGGAGGGTCCCTATCAGCCCCAGCATTTT	CASSEAEGPYQPQHF
TRBV6-5	NA	NA	TRBJ2-3	TGTGCCAGCAGTTACTCAAGTATAGATACGCAGTATTTT	CASSYSSIDTQYF
TRBV28	NA	TRBD2	TRBJ2-2	TGTGCCAGCAGTTTAGGGCTAGCGGGAGTCATCGGGGAGCTGTTTTTT	CASSLGLAGVIGELFF
TRBV14	NA	NA	TRBJ2-6	TGTGCCAGCAGCCACCGAAGGGAGTCCGGGGCCAACGTCCTGACTTTC	CASSHRRESGANVLTF
TRBV19	NA	TRBD2	TRBJ2-1	TGTGCCAGTACGAACGGGAGGGCGGGTTACAATGAGCAGTTCTTC	CASTNGRAGYNEQFF
TRBV5-6	once	NA	TRBJ2-7	TGTGCCAGCAGCCAGACTAACTACGAGCAGTACTTC	CASSQTNYEQYF
TRBV19	NA	NA	TRBJ1-1	TGTGCCAGTAGCGGGGGAAGGACTGAAGCTTTCTTT	CASSGGRTEAFF